These 5 T cell receptor beta chains share one sample of origin, sequenced in a study of T cells after yellow fever vaccination. MiXCR was run by TCRdb on the 5' RACE reads, yielding one entry per CDR3 protein. The sample lists approximately 160,000 distinct CDR3 sequences; approximately 9.9% were seen once. The specimen comprised CD8+ T cells sorted from PBMCs, sampled 45 days after the yellow fever booster vaccination. The receptors were gathered from a man aged 18 to 35 who received the YFV17D yellow fever vaccine.

This clonotype has just one count. Germline is not matched at one junction end, which may reflect a read error. The chain recombines TRBV11-1 with TRBJ1-1; D is uncertain. CDR1 is SGHAT, CDR2 FQDESV, per germline (reference sequence). This CDR3 region has 16 residues. In nucleotides, the CDR3 is TGTGCCAGCAGCTTATCGCGCGGTCCCCAAGGAACTGGAGCTTTCTTT. This sequence encodes CASSLSRGPQGTGAFF.

V and J are TRBV30 and TRBJ2-1; D ambiguous. The CDR3 totals 15 residues. V gave up 2 bases and J gave up 3 bases, with 14 bases separating them. From germline, CDR1 is GTSNPN and CDR2 SVGIG (reference sequence). CDR3 region: CAWSLTSVRYNEQFF. The CDR3 coding sequence is TGTGCCTGGAGTCTCACGAGCGTTCGCTACAATGAGCAGTTCTTC.

This chain links TRBV19 with TRBJ2-7; 9 bases are shared with TRBD1. From germline, CDR1 is LNHDA and CDR2 SQIVND (reference sequence). The CDR3 runs 15 residues. V was pared by 3 bases and J by 3 bases, with 6 bases of the junction left unmatched. CDR3 nucleotide sequence: TGTGCCAGTAGTATGGCTGGACAGGGGTTCTACGAGCAGTACTTC. It is translated as CASSMAGQGFYEQYF.

A few counts support this clonotype. V gene TRBV19 combines with J gene TRBJ2-7; the match to TRBD1 covers 7 bases. The CDR3 runs 13 residues. Trimming removed 5 bases from V and 3 bases from J; junction bases left unmatched: 4. From germline, CDR1 is LNHDA and CDR2 SQIVND (reference sequence). The CDR3 is CASSQRQGYEQYV. For the CDR3, the DNA is TGTGCCAGTAGTCAGCGACAGGGCTACGAGCAGTACGTC.

This chain connects TRBV25-1 to TRBJ2-7, with TRBD2 matching over 8 bases. The CDR3 is 15 amino acids. Germline CDR1 is MGHDK and CDR2 is SYGVNS. The ends lost 1 base at V and 4 bases at J; junction bases unmatched: 6. DNA for the CDR3: TGTGCCAGCAGTGAATTGGATCCTAGCGGGTACGAGCAGTACGTC. Amino acids: CASSELDPSGYEQYV.